This T cell receptor beta chain comes out of a study of control samples from healthy donors and cancer patients. TCRdb keeps only in-frame clones here, not all; method: immunoSEQ multiplex PCR. The sample yields around 76,000 clones, 94% seen once. V was trimmed by 2 bases and J by 6 bases, leaving 7 bases between them. Germline V gene sequence: CDR1 MNHEY, CDR2 SVGAGI. The CDR3 runs to 12 residues. The clonotype originates from a middle-aged woman in good health. The sequencing input was blood. J is TRBJ1-2 and V is TRBV6-5; D may be TRBD1 (5 bases). The CDR3 region is CASSYKGNGYTF. CDR3 nucleotide sequence: TGTGCCAGCAGTTACAAGGGGAATGGCTACACCTTC.